These 24 T cell receptor beta chains were all obtained from the same sample, sequenced in a study of blood T cells in healthy people across ages. Using a J-beta primer mix together with a sample-barcoded 5' primer, a second PCR was run for roughly 6 to 12 cycles. MiXCR was run by TCRdb on the 5' RACE reads, yielding one entry per CDR3 protein. Of some 790,000 distinct CDR3 sequences in the sample, 25% to 35% were seen once. The sequenced material came from blood. The origin of the receptors is a woman of 80 years or more in good health.

This clonotype has more than one count but fewer than ten. The J gene is TRBJ1-1, the V gene TRBV5-5; no clear D gene. V lost 0 bases and J 7 bases, leaving 7 bases between the germline ends. The V gene's germline CDR1 is SGHKS and CDR2 YYEKEE (reference sequence). This CDR3 has 12 amino acids. CDR3: CASSLEFGEAFF. The CDR3 DNA is TGTGCCAGCAGCTTGGAGTTTGGTGAAGCTTTCTTT.

This clonotype was found a few times. V and J are TRBV7-7 and TRBJ2-2; D is possibly TRBD1 (5 bases). Germline V gives CDR1 SSHAT, CDR2 FNYEAQ (reference sequence). This CDR3 contains 13 residues. V lost 6 bases to trimming and J lost 2 bases, with 7 bases between them. The CDR3 nucleotides read TGTGCCAGCAGTACAGGAAACACCGGGGAGCTGTTTTTT. Residues: CASSTGNTGELFF.

This clonotype was recorded many times. The rearrangement uses TRBV20-1 and TRBJ2-4; D is ambiguous. CDR1 and CDR2 from the germline V gene are DFQATT and SNEGSKA (reference sequence). CDR3 length: 11 residues. The ends were cut back, 5 bases at V and 7 bases at J, with 9 bases in the middle. The CDR3 spells CSASLLNIQYF. CDR3 sequence (DNA): TGCAGTGCTTCTCTTTTGAACATTCAGTACTTC.

This rearrangement joins TRBV14 to TRBJ1-1; no reliable D call. The length of the CDR3 is 14 residues. Trimming cost V 3 bases and J 11 bases, with 19 bases left between them. Germline CDR1 reads SGHDN; CDR2 reads FVKESK. The DNA for the CDR3 is TGTGCCAGCAGCCACACCCGGGCCGTTGGCCGTGCTTTCTTT. It translates to CASSHTRAVGRAFF.

This clonotype has ten or more counts. The V gene is TRBV20-1, the J gene TRBJ2-4; D is unclear. CDR1 DFQATT and CDR2 SNEGSKA come from the germline V gene (reference sequence). CDR3 length: 15 amino acids. Trimming took 6 bases from V and 2 from J, leaving 17 bases between them. CDR3 protein: CSAIPARLSKNIQYF. The CDR3 nucleotides read TGCAGTGCCATCCCGGCGAGGCTTTCCAAAAACATTCAGTACTTC.

This clonotype occurred many times. This chain links TRBV6-1 with TRBJ1-4; possibly TRBD1 for D (5 bases). The CDR3 is 16 residues long. Per the germline V gene, CDR1 is MNHNS and CDR2 is SASEGT. V was shortened by 2 bases and J by 5 bases, with 15 bases between the two germline ends. The CDR3 DNA reads as TGTGCCAGCAGTGAAATGCGGGCGCGGACAAATGAAAAACTGTTTTTT. Amino acid sequence: CASSEMRARTNEKLFF.

This clonotype has just a few counts. V and J are TRBV6-4 and TRBJ2-6, with D perhaps being TRBD1 or TRBD2 (6 bases each). Per germline, CDR1 MRHNA and CDR2 SNTAGT. Trimming removed 3 bases from V and 2 bases from J, with 17 bases in between. This CDR3 spans 18 amino acids. CDR3 nucleotide sequence: TGTGCCAGCAGTGAAGAAGGGGGGCGCTTGGCTGGGGCCAACGTCCTGACTTTC. Translating gives CASSEEGGRLAGANVLTF.

In regard to this clonotype: The final CDR3 position lacks the conserved phenylalanine or tryptophan, pointing to a likely read error. The chain employs TRBV3-1 and TRBJ2-1; D is ambiguous. Trimming stripped 1 base from V and 7 bases from J, with 5 bases between. This CDR3 is built from 12 residues. Germline V gene lookup returns CDR1 LGHDT and CDR2 YNNKEL (reference sequence). The CDR3 DNA reads as TGTGCCAGCAGCCAAGTGGGGAATGAGCAGTTCTGC. Translated, it gives CASSQVGNEQFC.

This clonotype occurred a few times. A much bigger clone sits one base away, suggesting this may be a read error. The V gene is TRBV5-6, the J gene TRBJ2-5; maybe TRBD1 (5 bases). The CDR3 extends over 12 amino acids. Germline V lookup: CDR1 SGHDT, CDR2 YYEEEE. The CDR3 nucleotides read TGTACCAGCAGCAGACAGCAAGAGACCCAGTACTTC. This codes for CTSSRQQETQYF.

With regard to this clonotype: A junction end diverges from the germline sequence, so it may reflect a read error. This sequence joins TRBV2 and TRBJ1-5, with D uncertain. Germline V CDR1 and CDR2: SNHLY, FYNNEI. CDR3 size: 14 residues. Here the CDR3 reads CASSVSGSDQPQHF. The CDR3 DNA is TGTGCCAGCAGCGTGTCGGGTAGCGATCAACCCCAGCATTTT.

The table lists this clonotype with a few counts. The chain links TRBV12-3 or TRBV12-4 to TRBJ2-3; D gene ambiguous. The CDR3 runs to 16 residues. With 7 bases removed from V and 1 base from J, the gap between germline ends came to 18 bases. CDR3 amino acids: CASTPLKGRGTDTQYF. The CDR3 nucleotides read TGTGCCAGCACCCCGCTTAAGGGTAGGGGCACAGATACGCAGTATTTT.

This clonotype was seen many times. CDR3 DNA: TGTGCCAGCAGTTTGGGTTTCGGCGAGCAGTACTTC. This gives the protein CASSLGFGEQYF. The gene calls are TRBV12-3 or TRBV12-4 and TRBJ2-7; D is unresolved. The CDR3 contains 12 residues. With 3 bases removed from V and 6 bases from J, the gap between germline ends came to 9 bases.

Concerning this clonotype: Since a much larger clone is just one base distant, this may be a read error. The chain carries TRBV2 and TRBJ2-7; 14 positions agree with TRBD2. Looked up from germline, CDR1 is SNHLY and CDR2 is FYNNEI. The CDR3 is 15 amino acids. V dropped 6 bases and J dropped 7; count of bases not matched to a gene: 8. CDR3 nucleotide sequence: TGTGCCAGCAGGAGACTAGCGGGGGGGTCAAATGAGCAGTACTTC. Protein sequence: CASRRLAGGSNEQYF.

This chain connects TRBV28 to TRBJ2-4; D gene ambiguous. Per germline, CDR1 MDHEN and CDR2 SYDVKM. Trimming stripped 7 bases from V and 0 bases from J, with 19 bases between. The CDR3 runs to 17 residues. CDR3 sequence: CASTTAAMELAKNIQYF. The DNA of the CDR3 is TGTGCCAGCACGACCGCCGCCATGGAATTAGCCAAAAACATTCAGTACTTC.

This clonotype showed up just a few times. The chain carries TRBV27 and TRBJ1-2, with D possibly matching TRBD1 (5 bases). Trimming removed 3 bases at V and 6 bases at J, with 11 bases between. In germline, CDR1 is MNHEY, CDR2 SMNVEV (reference sequence). CDR3 length: 13 amino acids. CDR3 region: CASSFAPGNGYTF. The CDR3 nucleotides read TGTGCCAGCAGTTTCGCTCCAGGGAATGGCTACACCTTC.

The chain joins TRBV30 to TRBJ2-2, with 10 bases fitting TRBD1. Germline V gene lookup returns CDR1 GTSNPN and CDR2 SVGIG (reference sequence). The length of the CDR3 is 14 residues. The V and J ends lost 4 bases and 6 bases, in that order; junction bases with no gene match: 5. The CDR3 nucleotides read TGTGCCTGGATTCAAGGACAGGGGGCCGGGGAGCTGTTTTTT. Its translation is CAWIQGQGAGELFF.

The chain carries TRBV6-6 and TRBJ2-6; possibly TRBD2 for D (7 bases). Trimming pared 10 bases from V and 2 bases from J, leaving 21 bases between. CDR3 length equals 17 residues. Germline assignment: CDR1 MNHNY and CDR2 SVGAGI (reference sequence). In DNA, the CDR3 is TGTGCCACCGATGGGGGGGGCCGCTTGCCTGGGGCCAACGTCCTGACTTTC. This gives the protein CATDGGGRLPGANVLTF.

This clonotype was observed at least ten times. The CDR3 region is CSARVTSGGPGGETQYF. For the CDR3, the DNA is TGCAGTGCTAGAGTGACTAGCGGGGGCCCCGGGGGGGAGACCCAGTACTTC. The gene calls are TRBV20-1 and TRBJ2-5, with 12 bases that match TRBD2. The CDR3 totals 17 residues. CDR1 DFQATT and CDR2 SNEGSKA come from the germline V gene (reference sequence). The J segment lost 5 bases and the V segment lost 1 base, leaving 11 bases of the junction unmatched.

This clonotype came up many times. The rearrangement links TRBV10-3 to TRBJ1-6; tentative D call: TRBD1 (6 bases). The germline CDR1 and CDR2 sequences are ENHRY and SYGVKD. The V end was cut by 2 bases, the J end by 3 bases, with 17 bases between. This CDR3 is built from 18 residues. The CDR3 nucleotides are TGTGCCATCAGTGAGGCCCCCCACAGGGCCTACTATAATTCACCCCTCCACTTT. The encoded protein is CAISEAPHRAYYNSPLHF.

This clonotype was seen repeatedly, ten times or more. V usage is TRBV12-3 or TRBV12-4 and J usage is TRBJ2-7; 11 bases agree with TRBD2. After removal of 8 bases from V and 0 bases from J, the junction contained 0 bases not matched to a gene. The CDR3 runs 13 residues. The DNA of the CDR3 is TGTGCCAGCGGGACTAGCGGCTCCTACGAGCAGTACTTC. Protein product: CASGTSGSYEQYF.

In this sample, this clonotype turned up a few times. A much larger clone lies one base from this, so it may be a read error. The V and J genes are TRBV29-1 and TRBJ2-7, with TRBD1 identical over 10 bases. CDR1 and CDR2 (germline): SQVTM, ANQGSEA. The V segment lost 6 bases and the J segment 6 bases; nucleotides outside the gene matches: 11. This CDR3 has 14 residues. Here the CDR3 reads CSVAGTGVGAEQYF. The CDR3 DNA follows: TGCAGCGTGGCCGGGACAGGGGTAGGAGCCGAGCAGTACTTC.

The rearrangement uses TRBV10-1 and TRBJ2-5; TRBD2 matches at 9 bases. The V and J ends lost 0 bases and 11 bases, in that order; junction bases with no gene match: 13. The germline CDR1 and CDR2 sequences are WNHNN and SYGVQD (reference sequence). The length of the CDR3 is 16 residues. This CDR3 reads CASSESRTSALNEQYF. The DNA of the CDR3 is TGCGCCAGCAGTGAGTCGAGGACTAGCGCCCTCAATGAGCAGTACTTC.

At least ten counts were recorded for this clonotype. The CDR3 is CASSTRTIPDTQYF. CDR3 sequence (DNA): TGTGCCAGCAGCACCCGGACGATCCCAGATACGCAGTATTTT. The gene calls are TRBV7-9 and TRBJ2-3; D is ambiguous. V was shortened by 5 bases and J by 4 bases, with 13 bases between the two germline ends. Germline CDR1 and CDR2: SEHNR and FQNEAQ (reference sequence). The length of the CDR3 is 14 residues.

This rearrangement joins TRBV9 to TRBJ2-7; D is unresolved. The CDR3 sequence is 15 residues long. V was shortened by 3 bases and J by 7 bases, with 20 bases between the two germline ends. Germline-derived CDR1 and CDR2 are SGDLS and YYNGEE. This CDR3 is CASSGQGNTLDEQYF. CDR3 nucleotide sequence: TGTGCCAGCAGCGGTCAAGGGAACACCTTAGATGAGCAGTACTTC.